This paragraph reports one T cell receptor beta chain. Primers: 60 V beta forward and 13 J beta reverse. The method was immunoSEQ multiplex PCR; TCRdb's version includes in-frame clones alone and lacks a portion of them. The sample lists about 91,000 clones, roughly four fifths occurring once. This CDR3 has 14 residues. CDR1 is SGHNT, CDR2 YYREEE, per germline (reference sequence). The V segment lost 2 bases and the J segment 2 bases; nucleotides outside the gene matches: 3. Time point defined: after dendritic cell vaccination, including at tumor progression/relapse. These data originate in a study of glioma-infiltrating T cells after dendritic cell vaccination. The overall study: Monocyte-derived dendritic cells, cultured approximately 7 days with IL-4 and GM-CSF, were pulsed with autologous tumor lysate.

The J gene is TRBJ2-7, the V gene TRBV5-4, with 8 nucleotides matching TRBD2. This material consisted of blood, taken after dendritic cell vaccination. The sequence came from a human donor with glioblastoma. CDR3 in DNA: TGTGCCAGCAGCTTCGGGGGGGCAGCCTACGAGCAGTACTTC. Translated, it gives CASSFGGAAYEQYF. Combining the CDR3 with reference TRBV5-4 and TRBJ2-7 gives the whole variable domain ETGVTQSPTHLIKTRGQQVTLRCSSQSGHNTVSWYQQALGQGPQFIFQYYREEENGRGNFPPRFSGLQFPNYSSELNVNALELDDSALYLCASSFGGAAYEQYFGPGTRLTVT.